The 24 T cell receptor beta chains below come from one sample, sequenced in a study of CD8+CD57+ T cells in acquired aplastic anemia. Before being chosen for sequencing, patients had shown CD8+CD57+ cell expansion by flow cytometry. The use of genomic DNA as template underpinned the TCR beta VDJ and CDR3 profiling. In TCRdb, the reads were re-called with MiXCR into one record per CDR3 protein. The repertoire includes about 58,000 distinct CDR3 sequences, approximately 50% of them detected once, and 15% to 20% sits in the top ten. The source material was sorted CD4+, CD8+, or CD8+CD57+ T cells (not recorded which) from PBMCs. These receptors were taken from a human donor with aplastic anemia.

Ten or more counts support this clonotype. The genes are TRBV4-1 and TRBJ2-2; no clear D. Germline V CDR1 and CDR2: MGHRA, YSYEKL. The CDR3 totals 15 residues. Trimming left V 0 bases short and J 4 bases short, with 9 bases between. Here the CDR3 DNA reads TGCGCCAGCAGCCAAGAAGTACCCCCCACCGGGGAGCTGTTTTTT. Amino acids: CASSQEVPPTGELFF.

The gene calls are TRBV7-8 and TRBJ1-2, with 12 bases aligning to TRBD1. The CDR3 is made up of 16 amino acids. Losses at the gene ends were 0 bases for V and 7 bases for J; bases not matched to a gene: 6. Germline V gene data show CDR1 as SGHVS and CDR2 as FQNEAQ. The CDR3 DNA sequence: TGTGCCAGCAGCTTAGCTTCGGCGGGACAGGGGGCTGGCTACACCTTC. Its protein product is CASSLASAGQGAGYTF.

The rearrangement links TRBV7-8 to TRBJ2-3; 9 bases match TRBD2. The germline gives CDR1 SGHVS, CDR2 FQNEAQ. The CDR3 covers 16 residues. The V gene end was trimmed by 3 bases and the J gene end by 2 bases; junction bases not matched to a gene: 6. The CDR3 coding sequence is TGTGCCAGCAGCTTGGTTGGCGGGGGGGACACAGATACGCAGTATTTT. Its protein is CASSLVGGGDTDTQYF. Complete variable domain (other parts from reference TRBV7-8 and TRBJ2-3): GAGVSQSPRYKVAKRGQDVALRCDPISGHVSLFWYQQALGQGPEFLTYFQNEAQLDKSGLPSDRFFAERPEGSVSTLKIQRTQQEDSAVYLCASSLVGGGDTDTQYFGPGTRLTVL.

The rearrangement links TRBV27 to TRBJ2-1, with a weak D call TRBD2 (7 bases). With 3 bases removed from V and 7 bases from J, the gap between germline ends came to 13 bases. This CDR3 region has 14 residues. CDR1 and CDR2 from the germline V gene are MNHEY and SMNVEV (reference sequence). CDR3 amino acids: CASSLGGGQNEQFF. Written as DNA, the CDR3 is TGTGCCAGCAGTTTGGGCGGGGGACAAAATGAGCAGTTCTTC.

In this sample, this clonotype is medium-sized (0.01 to 0.1%). This CDR3 reads CASSPSGLRDLHF. As DNA, the CDR3 is TGTGCCAGTAGTCCCTCGGGACTTAGGGACCTCCACTTT. This chain uses TRBV19 with TRBJ1-6; D possibly corresponds to TRBD1 (5 bases). Trimming stripped 5 bases from V and 15 bases from J, with 17 bases between. CDR1 is LNHDA and CDR2 is SQIVND in the germline V gene (reference sequence). The CDR3 has 13 residues.

In its sample, this clonotype was seen many times. The V call is TRBV12-3 or TRBV12-4, the J call TRBJ1-1; the match to TRBD1 covers 7 bases. Trimming removed 7 bases from V and 3 bases from J; junction bases left unmatched: 8. This CDR3 is 14 amino acids long. The CDR3 DNA is TGTGCCAGCATTTTTAGGAGGGGGCACACTGAAGCTTTCTTT. It is translated as CASIFRRGHTEAFF.

CDR3 sequence (DNA): TGTGCCACCAGTGACCTTACAGGGTATACGCAGTATTTT. The encoded protein is CATSDLTGYTQYF. The rearrangement uses TRBV24-1 and TRBJ2-3; tentatively, D is TRBD1 (6 bases). Germline assignment: CDR1 KGHDR and CDR2 SFDVKD. V was pared by 4 bases and J by 7 bases, with 11 bases between. This CDR3 is 13 amino acids long.

J is TRBJ2-1 and V is TRBV7-9; 7 bases map to TRBD2. CDR3 size: 15 residues. V was clipped by 1 base and J by 2 bases; unmatched bases: 2. Germline V gene lookup returns CDR1 SEHNR and CDR2 FQNEAQ (reference sequence). As DNA, the CDR3 is TGTGCCAGCAGCTTAGGGGGGGGAGCCTACAATGAGCAGTTCTTC. Protein product: CASSLGGGAYNEQFF.

This clonotype was seen repeatedly, ten times or more. The chain is built from TRBV7-9 and TRBJ1-5; D gene uncertain. Germline-derived CDR1 and CDR2 are SEHNR and FQNEAQ (reference sequence). The ends were cut back, 0 bases at V and 2 bases at J, with 5 bases in the middle. This CDR3 region has 14 residues. The CDR3 DNA is TGTGCCAGCAGCTTAGCTTACGGCAATCAGCCCCAGCATTTT. Protein sequence: CASSLAYGNQPQHF.

The V gene is TRBV20-1, the J gene TRBJ2-1, with TRBD2 as a possible D gene (6 bases). The CDR3 is made up of 15 amino acids. Trimming removed 3 bases from V and 2 bases from J, with 14 bases in between. The V gene's germline CDR1 is DFQATT and CDR2 SNEGSKA (reference sequence). Here the CDR3 reads CSARWRVHPYNEQFF. The CDR3 coding sequence is TGCAGTGCTAGGTGGAGGGTCCACCCCTACAATGAGCAGTTCTTC.

This clonotype appeared many times. The chain couples TRBV12-3 or TRBV12-4 to TRBJ1-4; 9 nucleotides align to TRBD1. V was pared by 4 bases and J by 4 bases, with 4 bases of the junction left unmatched. This CDR3 has 15 amino acids. CDR3: CASSSQGAFNEKLFF. CDR3 DNA: TGTGCCAGCAGTTCACAGGGGGCCTTTAATGAAAAACTGTTTTTT.

The chain uses TRBV15 and TRBJ1-3, with D possibly TRBD1 on 5 matching bases. CDR1 is LNHNV and CDR2 is YYDKDF in the germline V gene (reference sequence). Trimming stripped 1 base from V and 2 bases from J, with 9 bases between. This CDR3 region has 15 residues. The CDR3 DNA follows: TGTGCCACCAGCAGAGGAGGAGGGGCTGGAAACACCATATATTTT. Translated, it gives CATSRGGGAGNTIYF.

This chain connects TRBV3-1 to TRBJ1-1, with D possibly matching TRBD1 (5 bases). Germline CDR1 and CDR2: LGHDT and YNNKEL (reference sequence). The CDR3 consists of 14 residues. V lost 3 bases and J 0 bases, leaving 8 bases between the germline ends. The CDR3 sequence is CASSHGAMNTEAFF. The CDR3 DNA reads as TGTGCCAGCAGCCATGGGGCTATGAACACTGAAGCTTTCTTT.

The rearrangement uses TRBV10-2 and TRBJ1-6; D perhaps matches TRBD1 (6 bases). This CDR3 region has 15 residues. Germline CDR1 reads WSHSY; CDR2 reads SAAADI. The V gene lost 3 bases and the J gene lost 6 bases, with 12 bases spanning the gap. CDR3 DNA sequence: TGCGCCAGCAGTGACCCGGGACACCTTAATTCACCCCTCCACTTT. Amino acids: CASSDPGHLNSPLHF.

This clonotype was counted between two and nine times. One base away lies a much larger clone, so this may be a sequencing read error. The rearrangement uses TRBV4-3 and TRBJ1-1; D is possibly TRBD1 (5 bases). Per germline, CDR1 LGHNA and CDR2 YSLEER. CDR3 length: 14 residues. The CDR3 DNA is TGCTCCAGCAGTGGGGCGGCGGGGAACACTGAAGCTTTCTTT. Its protein product is CSSSGAAGNTEAFF.

The chain combines TRBV5-1 with TRBJ1-1; D gene unclear. V dropped 3 bases and J dropped 6 bases, with 21 bases sitting between them. Germline assignment: CDR1 SGHRS and CDR2 YFSETQ. CDR3 length: 16 amino acids. The CDR3: CASSWDRSEGLAEAFF. The CDR3 region has the DNA TGCGCCAGCAGCTGGGATAGGAGCGAAGGGCTGGCTGAAGCTTTCTTT. Supplemented by reference TRBV5-1 and TRBJ1-1, the full variable domain reads KAGVTQTPRYLIKTRGQQVTLSCSPISGHRSVSWYQQTPGQGLQFLFEYFSETQRNKGNFPGRFSGRQFSNSRSEMNVSTLELGDSALYLCASSWDRSEGLAEAFFGQGTRLTVV.

The chain uses TRBV24-1 and TRBJ2-6; possibly TRBD2 for D (5 bases). Per the germline V gene, CDR1 is KGHDR and CDR2 is SFDVKD. The CDR3 length is 16 residues. V was cut by 6 bases and J by 0 bases, with 11 bases left in between. CDR3 coding DNA: TGTGCCACCAGTACGGAGGAGGACTCTGGGGCCAACGTCCTGACTTTC. Translation: CATSTEEDSGANVLTF.

The sample holds many counts of this clonotype. The chain is built from TRBV5-4 and TRBJ2-1; 16 positions match TRBD2. Trimming took 1 base from V and 5 from J; bases not matched to a gene: 15. CDR1 and CDR2 (germline): SGHNT, YYREEE (reference sequence). The CDR3 totals 21 residues. CDR3 sequence: CASSLSGTSGGASPRDNEQFF. In DNA, the CDR3 is TGTGCCAGCAGCTTGTCCGGGACTAGCGGGGGGGCCTCCCCGAGGGACAATGAGCAGTTCTTC.

J is TRBJ1-5 and V is TRBV11-2, with 7 bases matching TRBD1. The germline V gene encodes CDR1 SGHAT and CDR2 FQNNGV. Trimming removed 4 bases from V and 3 bases from J; junction bases left unmatched: 9. The CDR3 covers 16 residues. CDR3 coding DNA: TGTGCCAGCAGCTCGGAGGAGGGGGCAAACAATCAGCCCCAGCATTTT. Its protein product is CASSSEEGANNQPQHF. The whole variable domain, remainder taken from reference TRBV11-2 and TRBJ1-5, is EAGVAQSPRYKIIEKRQSVAFWCNPISGHATLYWYQQILGQGPKLLIQFQNNGVVDDSQLPKDRFSAERLKGVDSTLKIQPAKLEDSAVYLCASSSEEGANNQPQHFGDGTRLSIL.

The gene calls are TRBV15 and TRBJ1-6; TRBD1 matches 9 bases. J gave up 7 bases and V 5 bases, and 9 bases lay outside the gene matches. The CDR3 contains 16 residues. Germline-derived CDR1 and CDR2 are LNHNV and YYDKDF (reference sequence). The DNA of the CDR3 is TGTGCCACCAGCTGGCCGGGACAGGGCCTCAATTCACCCCTCCACTTT. Translation: CATSWPGQGLNSPLHF.

CDR3: CASSSRYNEQFF. Written as DNA, the CDR3 is TGTGCCAGCAGCTCCCGTTACAATGAGCAGTTCTTC. The chain links TRBV7-2 to TRBJ2-1; the D is unclear. This CDR3 is 12 amino acids long. V was cut by 4 bases and J by 4 bases, with 5 bases left in between. CDR1 is SGHTA and CDR2 is FQGNSA in the germline V gene.

The table lists this clonotype with a few counts. CDR3 in amino acids: CASSSSHRAPGNTIYF. The CDR3 nucleotides read TGTGCCAGCAGCTCTTCTCACAGGGCGCCTGGAAACACCATATATTTT. The chain links TRBV5-4 to TRBJ1-3; tentative D call: TRBD1 (6 bases). Trimming stripped 3 bases from V and 2 bases from J, with 15 bases between. Germline V gene sequence: CDR1 SGHNT, CDR2 YYREEE (reference sequence). CDR3 length: 16 amino acids.

This clonotype has at least ten counts. The CDR3 loop is CASSFLRSGGTDTQYF. The CDR3, as DNA: TGTGCCAGCAGCTTCCTCCGGAGCGGGGGCACAGATACGCAGTATTTT. The chain is built from TRBV7-8 and TRBJ2-3, with 7 bases identical to TRBD2. The CDR3 runs 16 residues. Germline loops: CDR1 SGHVS, CDR2 FQNEAQ. The J segment lost 1 base and the V segment lost 3 bases, leaving 7 bases of the junction unmatched.

This clonotype was picked up many times. The rearrangement joins TRBV12-3 or TRBV12-4 to TRBJ2-2; D call uncertain. The CDR3 sequence is 11 residues long. Trimming shortened V by 3 bases and J by 7 bases, and 3 bases separated the two germline ends. The CDR3 coding sequence is TGTGCCAGCAGTTTTGTCGGGGAGCTGTTTTTT. It codes for CASSFVGELFF.